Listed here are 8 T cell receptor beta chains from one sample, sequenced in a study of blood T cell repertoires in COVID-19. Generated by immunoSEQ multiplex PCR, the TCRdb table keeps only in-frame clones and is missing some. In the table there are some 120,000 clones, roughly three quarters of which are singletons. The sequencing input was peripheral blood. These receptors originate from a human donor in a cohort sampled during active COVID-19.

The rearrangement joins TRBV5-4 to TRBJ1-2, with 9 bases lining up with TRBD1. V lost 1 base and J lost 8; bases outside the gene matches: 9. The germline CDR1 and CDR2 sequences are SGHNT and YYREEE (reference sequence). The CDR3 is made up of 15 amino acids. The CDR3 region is CASSLPGTGSGGYTF. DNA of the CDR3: TGTGCCAGCAGCTTGCCCGGGACAGGGTCAGGAGGCTACACCTTC. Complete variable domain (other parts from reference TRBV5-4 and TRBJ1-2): ETGVTQSPTHLIKTRGQQVTLRCSSQSGHNTVSWYQQALGQGPQFIFQYYREEENGRGNFPPRFSGLQFPNYSSELNVNALELDDSALYLCASSLPGTGSGGYTFGSGTRLTVV.

CDR3 coding DNA: TGTGCCAGCAGTGAAGGGTCGCATACAAACGAGCAGTACTTC. This sequence encodes CASSEGSHTNEQYF. This rearrangement joins TRBV6-1 to TRBJ2-7, with unresolved D. The germline CDR1 and CDR2 sequences are MNHNS and SASEGT. The CDR3 runs 14 residues. The V end was cut by 1 base, the J end by 5 bases, with 12 bases between.

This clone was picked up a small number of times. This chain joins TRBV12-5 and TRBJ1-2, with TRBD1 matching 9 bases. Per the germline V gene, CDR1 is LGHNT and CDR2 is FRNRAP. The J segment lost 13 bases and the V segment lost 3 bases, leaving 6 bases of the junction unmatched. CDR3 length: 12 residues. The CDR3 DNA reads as TGTGCTAGTGGTTTAGACAGGGGGAAGGCCACCTTC. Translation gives CASGLDRGKATF.

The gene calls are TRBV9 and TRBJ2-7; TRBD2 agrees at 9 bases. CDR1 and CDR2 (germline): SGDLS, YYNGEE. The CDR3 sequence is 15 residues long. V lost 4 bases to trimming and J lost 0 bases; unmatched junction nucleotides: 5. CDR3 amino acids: CASSPSGKVSYEQYF. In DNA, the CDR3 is TGTGCCAGCAGCCCTAGCGGGAAAGTCTCCTACGAGCAGTACTTC. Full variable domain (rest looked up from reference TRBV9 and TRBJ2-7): DSGVTQTPKHLITATGQRVTLRCSPRSGDLSVYWYQQSLDQGLQFLIQYYNGEERAKGNILERFSAQQFPDLHSELNLSSLELGDSALYFCASSPSGKVSYEQYFGPGTRLTVT.

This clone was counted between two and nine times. The CDR3 coding sequence is TGTGCCAGCAGCTTGAGAAGGGGAGGGGTTTACAATGAGCAGTTCTTC. Amino acids: CASSLRRGGVYNEQFF. The genes are TRBV11-3 and TRBJ2-1, with TRBD2 matching over 7 bases. This CDR3 has 16 residues. The V gene's germline CDR1 is SGHNT and CDR2 YENEEA. Trimming at V came to 3 bases and at J to 4 bases, leaving 9 bases not matched to a gene.

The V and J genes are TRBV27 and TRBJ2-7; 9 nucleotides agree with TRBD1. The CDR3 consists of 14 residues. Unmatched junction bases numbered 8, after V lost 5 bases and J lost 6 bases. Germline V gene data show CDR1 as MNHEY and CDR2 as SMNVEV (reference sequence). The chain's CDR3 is CASSPSTGGLEQYF. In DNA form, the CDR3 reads TGTGCCAGCAGTCCATCGACAGGGGGGCTCGAGCAGTACTTC.

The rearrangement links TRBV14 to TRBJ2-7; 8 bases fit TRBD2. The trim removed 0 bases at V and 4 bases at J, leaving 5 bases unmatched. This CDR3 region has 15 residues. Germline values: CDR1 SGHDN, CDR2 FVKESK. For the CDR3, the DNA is TGTGCCAGCAGCCAAGAAGGAACTAGCGGATACGAGCAGTACTTC. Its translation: CASSQEGTSGYEQYF. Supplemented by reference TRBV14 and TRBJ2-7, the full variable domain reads EAGVTQFPSHSVIEKGQTVTLRCDPISGHDNLYWYRRVMGKEIKFLLHFVKESKQDESGMPNNRFLAERTGGTYSTLKVQPAELEDSGVYFCASSQEGTSGYEQYFGPGTRLTVT.

The CDR3 DNA is TGTGCCAGCAGCTTGTCACCCCTCGAAGGGGCCCACGAGCAGTACTTC. This sequence encodes CASSLSPLEGAHEQYF. V usage is TRBV5-6 and J usage is TRBJ2-7; TRBD1 is a possible D gene (5 bases). The V gene lost 1 base and the J gene lost 5 bases, with 19 bases spanning the gap. Germline CDR1 reads SGHDT; CDR2 reads YYEEEE. CDR3 length equals 16 residues.